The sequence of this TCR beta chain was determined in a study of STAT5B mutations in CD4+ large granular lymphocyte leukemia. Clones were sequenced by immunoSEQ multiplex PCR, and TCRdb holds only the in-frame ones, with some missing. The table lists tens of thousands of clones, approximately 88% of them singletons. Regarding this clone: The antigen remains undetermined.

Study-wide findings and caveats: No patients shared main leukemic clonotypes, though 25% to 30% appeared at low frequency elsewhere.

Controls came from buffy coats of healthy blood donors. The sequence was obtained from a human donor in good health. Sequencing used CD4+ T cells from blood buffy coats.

DNA for the CDR3: TGTGCCAGCAGCGTAGGTCTGCGGGGAGATTTAAACACCGGGGAGCTGTTTTTT. Translated: CASSVGLRGDLNTGELFF. The chain recombines TRBV9 with TRBJ2-2, with a tentative D call TRBD2 (6 bases). V was clipped by 0 bases and J by 2 bases, with 17 bases between them. CDR3 length equals 18 residues. Germline CDR1 is SGDLS and CDR2 is YYNGEE.